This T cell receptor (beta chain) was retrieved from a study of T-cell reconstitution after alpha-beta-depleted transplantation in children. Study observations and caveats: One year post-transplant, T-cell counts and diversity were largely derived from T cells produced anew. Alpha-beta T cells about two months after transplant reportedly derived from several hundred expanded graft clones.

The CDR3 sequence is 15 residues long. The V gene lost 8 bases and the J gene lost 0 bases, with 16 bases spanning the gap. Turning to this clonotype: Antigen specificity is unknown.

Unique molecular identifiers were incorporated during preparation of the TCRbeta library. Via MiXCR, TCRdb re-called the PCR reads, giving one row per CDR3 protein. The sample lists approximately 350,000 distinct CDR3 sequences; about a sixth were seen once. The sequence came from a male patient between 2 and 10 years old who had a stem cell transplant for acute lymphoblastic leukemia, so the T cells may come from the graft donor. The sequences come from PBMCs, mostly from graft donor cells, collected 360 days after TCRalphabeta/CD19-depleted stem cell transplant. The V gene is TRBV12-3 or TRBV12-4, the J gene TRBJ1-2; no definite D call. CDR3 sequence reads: CASLGDGDTNYGYTF. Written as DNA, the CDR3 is TGTGCCAGCCTTGGCGACGGCGATACTAACTATGGCTACACCTTC.